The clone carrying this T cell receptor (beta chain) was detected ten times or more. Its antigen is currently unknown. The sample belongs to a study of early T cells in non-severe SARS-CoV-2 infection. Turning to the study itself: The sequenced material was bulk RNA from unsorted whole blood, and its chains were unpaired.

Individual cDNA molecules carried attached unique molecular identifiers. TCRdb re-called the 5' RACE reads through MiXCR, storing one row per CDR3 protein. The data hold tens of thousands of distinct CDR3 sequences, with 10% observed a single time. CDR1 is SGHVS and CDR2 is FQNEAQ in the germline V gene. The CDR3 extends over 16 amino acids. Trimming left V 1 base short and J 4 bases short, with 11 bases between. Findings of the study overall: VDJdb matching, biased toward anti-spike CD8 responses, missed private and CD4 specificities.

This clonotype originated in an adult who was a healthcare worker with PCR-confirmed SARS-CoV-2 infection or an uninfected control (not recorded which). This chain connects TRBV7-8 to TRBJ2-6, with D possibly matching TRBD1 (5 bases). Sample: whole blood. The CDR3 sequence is CASSLEGQVGANVLTF. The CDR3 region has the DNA TGTGCCAGCAGCTTAGAGGGGCAGGTCGGGGCCAACGTCCTGACTTTC.